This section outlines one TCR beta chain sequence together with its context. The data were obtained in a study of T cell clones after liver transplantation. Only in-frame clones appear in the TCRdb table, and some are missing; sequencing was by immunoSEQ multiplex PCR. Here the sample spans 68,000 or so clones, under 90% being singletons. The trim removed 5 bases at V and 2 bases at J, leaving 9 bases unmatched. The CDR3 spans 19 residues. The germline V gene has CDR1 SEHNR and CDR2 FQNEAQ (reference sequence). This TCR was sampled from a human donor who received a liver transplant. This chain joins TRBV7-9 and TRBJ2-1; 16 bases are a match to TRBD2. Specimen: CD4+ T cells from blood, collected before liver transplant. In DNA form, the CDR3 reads TGTGCCAGCAGCCCTAGCGTCGGGACTAGCGGGAGGGCCTACAATGAGCAGTTCTTC. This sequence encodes CASSPSVGTSGRAYNEQFF.